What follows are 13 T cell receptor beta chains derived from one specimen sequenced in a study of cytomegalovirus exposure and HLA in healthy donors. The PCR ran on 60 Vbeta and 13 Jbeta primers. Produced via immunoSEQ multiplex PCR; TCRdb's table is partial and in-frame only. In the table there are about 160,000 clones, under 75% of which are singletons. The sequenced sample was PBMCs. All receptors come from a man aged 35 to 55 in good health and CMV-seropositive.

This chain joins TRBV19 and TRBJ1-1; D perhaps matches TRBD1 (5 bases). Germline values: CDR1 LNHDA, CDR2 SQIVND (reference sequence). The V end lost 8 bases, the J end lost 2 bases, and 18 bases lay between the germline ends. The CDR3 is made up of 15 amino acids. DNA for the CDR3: TGTGCCAGTCGGACCATGGGGCAGGCCAACACTGAAGCTTTCTTT. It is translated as CASRTMGQANTEAFF.

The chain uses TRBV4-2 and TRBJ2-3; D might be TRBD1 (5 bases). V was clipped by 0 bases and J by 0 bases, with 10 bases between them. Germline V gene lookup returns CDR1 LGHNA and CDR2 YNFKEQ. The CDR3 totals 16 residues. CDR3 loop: CASSQEQAGSTDTQYF. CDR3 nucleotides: TGTGCCAGCAGCCAAGAACAGGCAGGAAGCACAGATACGCAGTATTTT.

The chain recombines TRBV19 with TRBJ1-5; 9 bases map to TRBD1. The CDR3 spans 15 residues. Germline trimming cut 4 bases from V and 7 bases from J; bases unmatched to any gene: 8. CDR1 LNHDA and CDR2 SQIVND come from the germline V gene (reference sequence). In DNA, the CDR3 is TGTGCCAGTAGTAGGCGGGACAGGGTATCCCAGCCCCAGCATTTT. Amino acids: CASSRRDRVSQPQHF.

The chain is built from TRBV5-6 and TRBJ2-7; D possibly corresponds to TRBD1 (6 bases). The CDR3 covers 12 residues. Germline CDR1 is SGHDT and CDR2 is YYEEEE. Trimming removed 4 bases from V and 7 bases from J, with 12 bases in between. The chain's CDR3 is CASSLDSSEQYF. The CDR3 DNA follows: TGTGCCAGCAGCCTGGACAGCTCTGAGCAGTACTTC.

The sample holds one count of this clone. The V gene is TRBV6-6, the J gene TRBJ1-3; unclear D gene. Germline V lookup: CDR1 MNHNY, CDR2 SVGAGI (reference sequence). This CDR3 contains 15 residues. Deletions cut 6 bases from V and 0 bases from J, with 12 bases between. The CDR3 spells CASRQDAGSGNTIYF. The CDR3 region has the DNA TGTGCCAGCAGGCAGGACGCGGGCTCTGGAAACACCATATATTTT.

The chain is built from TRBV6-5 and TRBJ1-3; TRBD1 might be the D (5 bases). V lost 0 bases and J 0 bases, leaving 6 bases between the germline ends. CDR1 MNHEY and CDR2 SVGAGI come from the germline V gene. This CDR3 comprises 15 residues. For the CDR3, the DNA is TGTGCCAGCAGTTACTCGGGGGGCTCTGGAAACACCATATATTTT. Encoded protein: CASSYSGGSGNTIYF.

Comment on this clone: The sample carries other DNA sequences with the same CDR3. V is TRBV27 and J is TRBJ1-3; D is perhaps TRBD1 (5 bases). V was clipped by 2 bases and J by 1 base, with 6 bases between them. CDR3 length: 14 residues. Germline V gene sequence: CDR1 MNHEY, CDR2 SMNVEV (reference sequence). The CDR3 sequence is CASSLGGSGNTIYF. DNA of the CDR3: TGTGCCAGCAGTTTAGGGGGGTCTGGAAACACCATATATTTT.

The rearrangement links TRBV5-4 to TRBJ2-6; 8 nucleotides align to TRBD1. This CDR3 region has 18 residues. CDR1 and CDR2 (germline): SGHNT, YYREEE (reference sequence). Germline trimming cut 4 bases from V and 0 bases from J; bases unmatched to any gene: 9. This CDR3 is CASSLYGQGSSGANVLTF. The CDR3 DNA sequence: TGTGCCAGCAGCCTTTACGGACAGGGCAGCTCTGGGGCCAACGTCCTGACTTTC.

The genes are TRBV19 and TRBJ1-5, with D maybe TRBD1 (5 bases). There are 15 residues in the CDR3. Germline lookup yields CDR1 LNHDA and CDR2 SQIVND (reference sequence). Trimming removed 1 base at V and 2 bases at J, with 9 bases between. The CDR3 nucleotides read TGTGCCAGTAGTATAGCGGAGACAGGCAATCAGCCCCAGCATTTT. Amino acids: CASSIAETGNQPQHF.

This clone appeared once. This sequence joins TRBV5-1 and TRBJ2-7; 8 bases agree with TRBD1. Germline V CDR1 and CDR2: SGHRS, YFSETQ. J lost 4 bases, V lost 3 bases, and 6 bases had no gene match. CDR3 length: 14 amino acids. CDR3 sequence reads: CASSYGQGLYEQYF. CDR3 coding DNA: TGCGCCAGCAGCTATGGACAGGGTTTATACGAGCAGTACTTC.

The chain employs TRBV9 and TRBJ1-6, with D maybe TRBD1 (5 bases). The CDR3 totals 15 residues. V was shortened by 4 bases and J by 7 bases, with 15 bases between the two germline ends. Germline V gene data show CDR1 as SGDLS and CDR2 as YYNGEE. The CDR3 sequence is CASSPHGGENSPLHF. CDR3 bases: TGTGCCAGCAGCCCTCACGGGGGTGAGAATTCACCCCTCCACTTT.

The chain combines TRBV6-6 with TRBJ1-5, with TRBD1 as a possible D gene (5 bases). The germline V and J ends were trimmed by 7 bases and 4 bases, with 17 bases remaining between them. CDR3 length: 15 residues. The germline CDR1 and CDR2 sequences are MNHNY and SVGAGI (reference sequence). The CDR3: CASTDSGVPNQPQHF. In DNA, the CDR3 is TGTGCCAGCACCGACAGTGGGGTCCCGAATCAGCCCCAGCATTTT.

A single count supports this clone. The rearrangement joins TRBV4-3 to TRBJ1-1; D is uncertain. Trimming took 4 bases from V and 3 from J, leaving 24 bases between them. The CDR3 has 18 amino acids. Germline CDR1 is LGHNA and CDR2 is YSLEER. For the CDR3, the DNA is TGCGCCAGCAGCCGAACCAGCGAGCCGACTTATTGGGACACTGAAGCTTTCTTT. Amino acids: CASSRTSEPTYWDTEAFF.